Listed below are T cell receptor beta chains from one sample, sequenced in a study of CD8 T cells in ankylosing spondylitis. TCRdb processed the 5' RACE reads anew with MiXCR; each CDR3 protein has one entry. The sample records 200,000 to 250,000 distinct CDR3 sequences, under 35% being singletons. Sequencing input: blood, either unsorted or a sorted T cell fraction (not recorded which). The receptor source for this set is a male donor with ankylosing spondylitis or in good health (not recorded which). The CDR3 runs from the conserved cysteine through the conserved F or W. A D gene is named only where the DNA matches it firmly. Clone size appears in some rows only: once, few, many, or a class for an expanded clone.

clone size	J gene	V gene	D gene	CDR3 protein	CDR3 DNA
NA	TRBJ2-3	TRBV12-3/TRBV12-4	NA	CASFSGYGRDTQYF	TGTGCCAGCTTCAGCGGCTACGGTCGGGATACGCAGTATTTT
NA	TRBJ2-5	TRBV7-2	NA	CASSNGGLETQYF	TGTGCCAGCAGCAATGGGGGCTTGGAGACCCAGTACTTC
many	TRBJ2-1	TRBV20-1	NA	CSARDPFMAGDHNEQFF	TGCAGTGCTAGAGATCCCTTCATGGCGGGCGACCACAATGAGCAGTTCTTC
NA	TRBJ1-1	TRBV7-2	NA	CASSLAQENTEAFF	TGTGCCAGCAGCCTGGCTCAGGAAAACACTGAAGCTTTCTTT
few	TRBJ2-3	TRBV12-3/TRBV12-4	NA	CASREDGRTDTQYF	TGTGCCAGCAGAGAGGACGGGCGCACAGATACGCAGTATTTT
many	TRBJ1-2	TRBV20-1	NA	CSAKSNYGYTF	TGCAGTGCTAAGTCAAACTATGGCTACACCTTC
few	TRBJ2-3	TRBV27	NA	CASTTRGFSTDTQYF	TGTGCCAGCACCACGCGAGGATTTAGCACAGATACGCAGTATTTT
NA	TRBJ2-2	TRBV12-3/TRBV12-4	TRBD1	CASSSTRDRGGLGELFF	TGTGCCAGCAGTTCCACCCGGGACAGGGGTGGGCTCGGGGAGCTGTTTTTT
many	TRBJ2-3	TRBV20-1	TRBD2	CSAHSGGGTDTQYF	TGCAGTGCTCATAGCGGGGGGGGCACAGATACGCAGTATTTT
NA	TRBJ2-2	TRBV21-1	NA	CATPEDRRTGELFF	TGTGCCACGCCGGAGGACAGGCGGACCGGGGAGCTGTTTTTT
NA	TRBJ2-1	TRBV5-6	TRBD2	CASSLASGVHKFF	TGTGCCAGCAGCTTGGCTAGCGGGGTTCATAAGTTCTTC
NA	TRBJ2-1	TRBV7-2	TRBD1	CASSYTGEYNEQFF	TGTGCCAGCAGCTATACAGGGGAATACAATGAGCAGTTCTTC
few	TRBJ2-7	TRBV29-1	TRBD1	CSVEDRGYEQYF	TGCAGCGTTGAGGACAGGGGGTACGAGCAGTACTTC
NA	TRBJ2-7	TRBV12-3/TRBV12-4	NA	CASSHQPRLDEQYF	TGTGCCAGCAGCCACCAGCCTCGCCTGGACGAGCAGTACTTC
NA	TRBJ1-2	TRBV10-3	NA	CAITLGRNYGYTF	TGTGCCATCACGTTAGGTCGAAACTATGGCTACACCTTC
few	TRBJ2-7	TRBV11-2	TRBD1	CASIGTDYEQYF	TGTGCCAGCATCGGGACAGACTACGAGCAGTACTTC
NA	TRBJ2-7	TRBV24-1	NA	CATSDGGTQALEQYF	TGTGCCACCAGTGATGGCGGGACTCAAGCACTCGAGCAGTACTTC
few	TRBJ2-2	TRBV6-5	NA	CASSSRYRGTGELFF	TGTGCCAGCAGTTCACGTTACAGAGGCACCGGGGAGCTGTTTTTT
few	TRBJ2-1	TRBV24-1	NA	CATSDAGVDNEQFF	TGTGCCACCAGTGATGCAGGGGTCGACAATGAGCAGTTCTTC
NA	TRBJ1-2	TRBV6-4	NA	CASRKRGPGYGYTF	TGTGCCAGCAGAAAGCGGGGTCCCGGATATGGCTACACCTTC
many	TRBJ2-7	TRBV29-1	NA	CSAGQGSYEQYF	TGCAGCGCCGGGCAGGGGTCCTACGAGCAGTACTTC
few	TRBJ1-1	TRBV4-1	NA	CASSQMTDGNTEAFF	TGCGCCAGCAGCCAAATGACAGATGGGAACACTGAAGCTTTCTTT
few	TRBJ1-2	TRBV12-3/TRBV12-4	NA	CASSLGHPVGYGYTF	TGTGCCAGCAGTCTAGGGCACCCGGTCGGCTATGGCTACACCTTC
few	TRBJ2-7	TRBV12-3/TRBV12-4	NA	CASSLKMQDYEQYF	TGTGCCAGCAGTTTAAAGATGCAGGACTACGAGCAGTACTTC
NA	TRBJ2-7	TRBV20-1	NA	CSARDQGLGYEQYF	TGCAGTGCTAGAGATCAGGGATTGGGCTACGAGCAGTACTTC
NA	TRBJ1-1	TRBV12-3/TRBV12-4	TRBD1	CASSPTGYLTEAFF	TGTGCCAGCAGTCCGACAGGGTATCTCACTGAAGCTTTCTTT
NA	TRBJ2-3	TRBV10-3	NA	CAISELGRTVDTQYF	TGTGCCATCAGTGAGTTGGGACGGACGGTCGATACGCAGTATTTT
few	TRBJ2-7	TRBV29-1	NA	CSASLGAVAYEQYF	TGCAGCGCCTCTCTAGGGGCTGTAGCCTACGAGCAGTACTTC
few	TRBJ2-1	TRBV7-9	TRBD2	CASSLAGTSRNEQFF	TGTGCCAGCAGCTTAGCCGGGACTAGCCGTAATGAGCAGTTCTTC
NA	TRBJ2-6	TRBV7-7	NA	CASSPKGGLSGANVLTF	TGTGCCAGCAGCCCAAAAGGTGGGCTATCTGGGGCCAACGTCCTGACTTTC
NA	TRBJ2-3	TRBV3-1	NA	CASIAIHLNTDTQYF	TGTGCCAGCATAGCTATCCATTTAAACACAGATACGCAGTATTTT
NA	TRBJ2-5	TRBV12-3/TRBV12-4	TRBD2	CASTSGTSGGFDQETQYF	TGTGCCAGCACCTCCGGGACTAGCGGGGGGTTCGACCAAGAGACCCAGTACTTC
many	TRBJ2-1	TRBV20-1	TRBD1	CSAREPGTDYNEQFF	TGCAGTGCTAGAGAACCCGGGACAGATTACAATGAGCAGTTCTTC
NA	TRBJ1-5	TRBV5-1	TRBD1	CASSPGQGASQPQHF	TGCGCCAGCAGCCCCGGACAGGGGGCGAGTCAGCCCCAGCATTTT
many	TRBJ1-5	TRBV20-1	NA	CSANKIGQPQHF	TGCAGTGCTAACAAAATCGGTCAGCCCCAGCATTTT
NA	TRBJ2-3	TRBV9	TRBD2	CASSVERLAGDSDTQYF	TGTGCCAGCAGCGTAGAAAGGCTAGCGGGGGACTCAGATACGCAGTATTTT
few	TRBJ2-1	TRBV20-1	TRBD1	CSARDGTARSSYNEQFF	TGCAGTGCTAGAGATGGGACAGCGAGGAGCTCCTACAATGAGCAGTTCTTC
NA	TRBJ2-1	TRBV7-9	TRBD2	CASSSSASGVYNEQFF	TGTGCCAGCAGCTCCTCGGCTAGCGGGGTCTACAATGAGCAGTTCTTC
NA	TRBJ2-7	TRBV5-6	TRBD1	CASSLRGQVPTYEQYF	TGTGCCAGCAGCTTGCGCGGACAGGTTCCAACCTACGAGCAGTACTTC
few	TRBJ1-6	TRBV7-2	TRBD1	CASSLARQGMGPLHF	TGTGCCAGCAGCTTAGCCCGACAGGGAATGGGACCCCTCCACTTT
few	TRBJ1-1	TRBV12-3/TRBV12-4	NA	CASSLGKPNTEAFF	TGTGCCAGCAGTTTAGGCAAGCCGAACACTGAAGCTTTCTTT
many	TRBJ2-5	TRBV4-2	TRBD2	CASSQDRGSGEETQYF	TGTGCCAGCAGCCAAGATCGCGGTAGCGGGGAGGAGACCCAGTACTTC
NA	TRBJ2-3	TRBV12-3/TRBV12-4	TRBD2	CASTQSGTYTDTQYF	TGTGCCAGCACCCAAAGCGGGACTTACACAGATACGCAGTATTTT
NA	TRBJ1-1	TRBV6-5	NA	CASSYSTRRQGTSEAFF	TGTGCCAGCAGTTACTCGACCCGCAGGCAGGGGACCTCGGAAGCTTTCTTT
few	TRBJ2-3	TRBV10-1	TRBD2	CATSRGVSTDTQYF	TGCGCCACCTCCCGGGGGGTCAGCACAGATACGCAGTATTTT
NA	TRBJ1-1	TRBV4-1	TRBD1	CASSQDRGQLEAFF	TGCGCCAGCAGCCAAGATCGGGGACAGCTTGAAGCTTTCTTT
few	TRBJ2-5	TRBV7-9	NA	CASSPNPQETQYF	TGTGCCAGCAGCCCAAACCCTCAAGAGACCCAGTACTTC
few	TRBJ2-2	TRBV5-1	NA	CASTASSDTGELFF	TGCGCCAGCACCGCTAGCAGCGACACCGGGGAGCTGTTTTTT